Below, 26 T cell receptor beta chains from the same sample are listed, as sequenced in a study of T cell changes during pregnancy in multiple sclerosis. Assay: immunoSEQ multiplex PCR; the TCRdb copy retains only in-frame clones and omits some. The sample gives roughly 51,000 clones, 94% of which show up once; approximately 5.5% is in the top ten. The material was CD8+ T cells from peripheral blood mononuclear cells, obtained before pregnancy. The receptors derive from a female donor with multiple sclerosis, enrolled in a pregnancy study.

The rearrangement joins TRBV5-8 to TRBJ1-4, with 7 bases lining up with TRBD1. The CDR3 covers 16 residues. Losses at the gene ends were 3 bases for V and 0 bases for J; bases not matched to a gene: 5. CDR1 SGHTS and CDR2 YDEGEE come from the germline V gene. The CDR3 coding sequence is TGTGCCAGCAGCTGGGGACAGACACCAACTAATGAAAAACTGTTTTTT. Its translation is CASSWGQTPTNEKLFF. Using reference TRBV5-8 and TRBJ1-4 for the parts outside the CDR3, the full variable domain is EAGVTQSPTHLIKTRGQQATLRCSPISGHTSVYWYQQALGLGLQFLLWYDEGEERNRGNFPPRFSGRQFPNYSSELNVNALELEDSALYLCASSWGQTPTNEKLFFGSGTQLSVL.

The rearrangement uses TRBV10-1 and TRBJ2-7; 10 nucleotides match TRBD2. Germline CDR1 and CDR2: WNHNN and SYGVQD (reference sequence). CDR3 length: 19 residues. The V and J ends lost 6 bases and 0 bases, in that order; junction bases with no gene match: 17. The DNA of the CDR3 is TGCGCCAGCAGCCTTCGGGGGAATAGCGGGAGGAGGAGCTCCTACGAGCAGTACTTC. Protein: CASSLRGNSGRRSSYEQYF.

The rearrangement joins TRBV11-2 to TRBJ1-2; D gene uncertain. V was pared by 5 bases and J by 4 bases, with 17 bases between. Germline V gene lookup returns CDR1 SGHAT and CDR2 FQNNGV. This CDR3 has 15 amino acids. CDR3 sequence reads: CASSAIQQFGYGYTF. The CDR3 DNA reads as TGTGCCAGCAGCGCGATACAGCAATTCGGCTATGGCTACACCTTC. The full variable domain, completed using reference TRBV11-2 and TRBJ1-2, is EAGVAQSPRYKIIEKRQSVAFWCNPISGHATLYWYQQILGQGPKLLIQFQNNGVVDDSQLPKDRFSAERLKGVDSTLKIQPAKLEDSAVYLCASSAIQQFGYGYTFGSGTRLTVV.

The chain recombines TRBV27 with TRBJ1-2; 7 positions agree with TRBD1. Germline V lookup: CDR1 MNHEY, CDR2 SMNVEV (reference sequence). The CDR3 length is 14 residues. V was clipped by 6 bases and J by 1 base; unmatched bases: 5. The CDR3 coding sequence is TGTGCCAGCAGGGGGGACAGCATTAACTATGGCTACACCTTC. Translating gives CASRGDSINYGYTF.

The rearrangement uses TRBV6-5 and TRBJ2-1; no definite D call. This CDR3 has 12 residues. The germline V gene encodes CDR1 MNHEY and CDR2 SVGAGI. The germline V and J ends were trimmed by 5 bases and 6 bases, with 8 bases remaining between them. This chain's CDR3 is CASSRPGNEQFF. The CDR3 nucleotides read TGTGCCAGCAGTCGGCCGGGCAATGAGCAGTTCTTC.

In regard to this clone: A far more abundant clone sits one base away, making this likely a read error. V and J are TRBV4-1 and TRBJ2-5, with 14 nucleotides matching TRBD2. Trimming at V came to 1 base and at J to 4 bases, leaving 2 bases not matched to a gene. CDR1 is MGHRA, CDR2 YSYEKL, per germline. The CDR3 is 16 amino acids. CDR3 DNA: TGCGCCAGCAGCCAAGGACTAGCGGGAGGGCCAGAGACCCAGTACTTC. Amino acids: CASSQGLAGGPETQYF.

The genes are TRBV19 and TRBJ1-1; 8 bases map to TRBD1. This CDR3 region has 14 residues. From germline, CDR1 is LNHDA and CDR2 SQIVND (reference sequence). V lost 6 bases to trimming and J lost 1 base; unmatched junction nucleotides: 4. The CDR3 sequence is CASSLQGGNTEAFF. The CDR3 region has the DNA TGTGCCAGTAGCCTACAGGGGGGGAACACTGAAGCTTTCTTT.

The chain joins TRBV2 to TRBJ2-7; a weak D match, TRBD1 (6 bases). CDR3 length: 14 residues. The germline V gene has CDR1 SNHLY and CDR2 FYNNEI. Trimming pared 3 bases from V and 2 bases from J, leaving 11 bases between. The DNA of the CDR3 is TGTGCCAGCAGTGACCGGCAGGGGACCTACGAGCAGTACTTC. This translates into CASSDRQGTYEQYF.

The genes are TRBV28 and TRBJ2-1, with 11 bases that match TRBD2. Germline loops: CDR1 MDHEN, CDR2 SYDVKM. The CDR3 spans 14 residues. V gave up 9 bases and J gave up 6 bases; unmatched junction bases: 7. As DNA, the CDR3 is TGTGCCAGTGCGCCGGGACTAGCGGCCAATGAGCAGTTCTTC. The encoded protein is CASAPGLAANEQFF.

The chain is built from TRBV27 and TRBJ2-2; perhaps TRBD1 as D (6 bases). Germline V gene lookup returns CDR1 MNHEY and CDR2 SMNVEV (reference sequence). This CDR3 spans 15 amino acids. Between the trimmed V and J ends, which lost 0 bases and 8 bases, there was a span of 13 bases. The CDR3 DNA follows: TGTGCCAGCAGTTTATCGGCAGGGGCGGTGGGGGAGCTGTTTTTT. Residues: CASSLSAGAVGELFF.

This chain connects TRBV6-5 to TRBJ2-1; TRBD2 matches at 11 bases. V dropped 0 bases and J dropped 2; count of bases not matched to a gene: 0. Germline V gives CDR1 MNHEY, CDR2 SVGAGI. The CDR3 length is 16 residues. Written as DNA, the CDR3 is TGTGCCAGCAGTTACTCGACTAGCGGGACCTACAATGAGCAGTTCTTC. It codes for CASSYSTSGTYNEQFF.

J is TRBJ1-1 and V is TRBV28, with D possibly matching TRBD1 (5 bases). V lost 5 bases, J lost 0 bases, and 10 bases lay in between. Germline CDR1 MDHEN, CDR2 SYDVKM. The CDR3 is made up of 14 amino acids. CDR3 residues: CASSDDRVNTEAFF. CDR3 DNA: TGTGCCAGCAGTGATGACAGAGTGAACACTGAAGCTTTCTTT.

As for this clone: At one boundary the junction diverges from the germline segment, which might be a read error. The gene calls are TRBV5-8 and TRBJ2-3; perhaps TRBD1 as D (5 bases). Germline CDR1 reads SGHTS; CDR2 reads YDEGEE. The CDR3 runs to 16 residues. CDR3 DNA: TGTGCCCGCAGCTTGCGGACAACGCCTTTGACAGATACGCAGTATTTT. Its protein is CARSLRTTPLTDTQYF.

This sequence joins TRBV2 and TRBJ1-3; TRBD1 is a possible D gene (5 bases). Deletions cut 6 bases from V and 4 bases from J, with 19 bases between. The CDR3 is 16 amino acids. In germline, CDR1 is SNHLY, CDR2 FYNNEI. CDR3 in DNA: TGTGCCAGCAGCCGCGGTTTTGACAGTTCCGGAAACACCATATATTTT. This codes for CASSRGFDSSGNTIYF.

Here the CDR3 DNA reads TGTGCCAGTACGTTAGGGGCCCCGAACACTGAAGCTTTCTTT. It encodes CASTLGAPNTEAFF. This sequence joins TRBV19 and TRBJ1-1; maybe TRBD1 (5 bases). The CDR3 has 14 amino acids. Trimming left V 7 bases short and J 1 base short, with 13 bases between. Germline V gives CDR1 LNHDA, CDR2 SQIVND (reference sequence).

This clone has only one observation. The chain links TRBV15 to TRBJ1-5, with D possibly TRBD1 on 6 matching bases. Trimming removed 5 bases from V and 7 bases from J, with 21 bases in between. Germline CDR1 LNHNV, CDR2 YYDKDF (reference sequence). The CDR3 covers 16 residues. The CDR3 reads CATSRRRDILGQPQHF. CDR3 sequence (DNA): TGTGCCACCAGCCGACGAAGGGACATTCTGGGACAGCCCCAGCATTTT.

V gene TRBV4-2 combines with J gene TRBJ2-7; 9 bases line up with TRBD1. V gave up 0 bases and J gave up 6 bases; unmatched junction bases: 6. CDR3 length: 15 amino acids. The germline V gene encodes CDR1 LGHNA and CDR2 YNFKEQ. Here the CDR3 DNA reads TGTGCCAGCAGCCAAGACCACAGGGGGCGGTCCGAGCAGTACTTC. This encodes CASSQDHRGRSEQYF.

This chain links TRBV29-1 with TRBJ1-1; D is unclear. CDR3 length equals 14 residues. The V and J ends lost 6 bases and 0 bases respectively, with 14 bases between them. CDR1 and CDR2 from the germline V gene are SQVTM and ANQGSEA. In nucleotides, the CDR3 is TGCAGCGTCGCGGACGGGAACGTGAACACTGAAGCTTTCTTT. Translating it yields CSVADGNVNTEAFF. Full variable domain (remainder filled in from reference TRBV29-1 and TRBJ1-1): SAVISQKPSRDICQRGTSLTIQCQVDSQVTMMFWYRQQPGQSLTLIATANQGSEATYESGFVIDKFPISRPNLTFSTLTVSNMSPEDSSIYLCSVADGNVNTEAFFGQGTRLTVV.

The CDR3 loop reads CASSDDRGASQETQYF. For the CDR3, the DNA is TGTGCCAGCAGCGACGACAGGGGAGCTTCCCAAGAGACCCAGTACTTC. This chain links TRBV2 with TRBJ2-5, with 8 bases aligning to TRBD1. The CDR3 has 16 residues. From germline, CDR1 is SNHLY and CDR2 FYNNEI. V lost 6 bases to trimming and J lost 1 base; unmatched junction nucleotides: 10.

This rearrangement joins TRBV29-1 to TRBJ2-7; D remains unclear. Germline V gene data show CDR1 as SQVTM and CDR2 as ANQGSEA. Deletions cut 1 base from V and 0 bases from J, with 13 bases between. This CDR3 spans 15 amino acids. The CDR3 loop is CSVEVGQPSSYEQYF. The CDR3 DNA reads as TGCAGCGTTGAAGTGGGCCAGCCGAGCTCCTACGAGCAGTACTTC.

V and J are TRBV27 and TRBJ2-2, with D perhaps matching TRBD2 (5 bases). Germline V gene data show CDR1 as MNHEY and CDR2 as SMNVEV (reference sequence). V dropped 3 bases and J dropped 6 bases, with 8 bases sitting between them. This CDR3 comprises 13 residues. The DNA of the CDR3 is TGTGCCAGCAGTTTGAGGGTGGCCGGGGAGCTGTTTTTT. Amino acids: CASSLRVAGELFF.

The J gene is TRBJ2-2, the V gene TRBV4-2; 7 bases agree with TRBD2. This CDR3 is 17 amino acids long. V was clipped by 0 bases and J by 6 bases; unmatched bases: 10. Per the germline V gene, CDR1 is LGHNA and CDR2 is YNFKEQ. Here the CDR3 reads CASSQDMGGRRAGELFF. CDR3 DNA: TGTGCCAGCAGCCAAGATATGGGCGGGAGAAGGGCCGGGGAGCTGTTTTTT.

The CDR3 region has the DNA TGCGCCACCTCCCCCGACAGGGGGTGGACTGAAGCTTTCTTT. Amino acid sequence: CATSPDRGWTEAFF. V usage is TRBV5-1 and J usage is TRBJ1-1; TRBD1 matches 9 bases. The CDR3 consists of 14 residues. Germline V gene data show CDR1 as SGHRS and CDR2 as YFSETQ. The V and J ends lost 9 bases and 5 bases, in that order; junction bases with no gene match: 11.

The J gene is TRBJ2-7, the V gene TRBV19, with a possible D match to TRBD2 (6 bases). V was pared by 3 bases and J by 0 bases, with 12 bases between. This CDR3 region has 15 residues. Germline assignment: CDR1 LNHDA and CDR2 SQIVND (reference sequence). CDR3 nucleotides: TGTGCCAGTAGTATCGATGGGGGGAGCTCCTACGAGCAGTACTTC. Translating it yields CASSIDGGSSYEQYF. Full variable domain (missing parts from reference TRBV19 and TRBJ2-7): DGGITQSPKYLFRKEGQNVTLSCEQNLNHDAMYWYRQDPGQGLRLIYYSQIVNDFQKGDIAEGYSVSREKKESFPLTVTSAQKNPTAFYLCASSIDGGSSYEQYFGPGTRLTVT.

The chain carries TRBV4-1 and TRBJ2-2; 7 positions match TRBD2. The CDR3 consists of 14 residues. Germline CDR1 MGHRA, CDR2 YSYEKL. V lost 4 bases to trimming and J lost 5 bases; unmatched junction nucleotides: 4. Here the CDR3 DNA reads TGCGCCAGCAGCCCCGTAGCGGGTACCGGGGAGCTGTTTTTT. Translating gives CASSPVAGTGELFF.

Written as DNA, the CDR3 is TGTGCCAGCAGCTTCCCGAAATCGACCGGAGGGAAGACTGAAGCTTTCTTT. Residues: CASSFPKSTGGKTEAFF. The chain employs TRBV7-9 and TRBJ1-1; no clear D. Trimming took 3 bases from V and 5 from J, leaving 22 bases between them. There are 17 residues in the CDR3. CDR1 SEHNR and CDR2 FQNEAQ come from the germline V gene (reference sequence).